This T cell receptor beta chain was captured in a study of T cell responses to AZD1222 COVID-19 vaccine (dated by TCRdb to about 2021). Study-level background: TCR sequencing was performed for 230 to 250 trial participants, of whom approximately 200 were given two doses of AZD1222 and approximately 25 were given two doses of MenACWY control vaccine. Enrollment into the trials was organized by age into subgroups of 18-55, 56-69 and 70-plus years, and those subgroups contained roughly 150, 30 and 60 TCR-sequenced participants, respectively. Study-wide findings and limitations: Because no samples from the day 14 peak response were available, repertoires could be characterized only after the peak T cell response. Most participants were white British and females outnumbered males, and the authors suggested that clonal diversity may have been underestimated. Nearly half of unique spike-specific TCRs reportedly recognized epitopes outside regions mutated in the B.1.351 and B.1.1.7 variants. After two AZD1222 doses, spike-specific TCR breadth and depth were significantly higher than at day 0 and than in MenACWY recipients. The 56-69-year group was small, and its depth increase did not reach significance, likely because of low power. The whole spike protein was spanned by vaccine-associated CD4 TCRs, and dominant responses were seen in regions 160-218 and 743-854. Only 5 to 7 AZD1222 recipients were SARS-CoV-2 seropositive at baseline, limiting conclusions about previously exposed vaccinees.

Read against the paper, the sample's time point label means: about 28 days (+/-7) after the second vaccine dose. Because spike-specific TCR depth and breadth did not differ between the two schedules, AZD1222 recipients who got a second dose at roughly 4 weeks were pooled with those who got a second dose at roughly 12 weeks. The vaccinee samples were drawn from two UK trials, COV001 and COV002, one of which was a single-blind randomized controlled phase 2/3 trial testing AZD1222 (ChAdOx1 nCoV-19) in healthy adults. For TCRbeta chain sequencing, PBMC samples were collected from trial participants at day 0 and at day 28 after the second dose. The CDR3 regions of human TCRbeta chains were analyzed by immunosequencing. The authors' analysis ran thus. TCRs in the repertoires were matched against a reference library of SARS-CoV-2-specific TCRs that had been generated with the MIRA antigen-specificity platform. Breadth was defined as the fraction of unique TCRs that were SARS-CoV-2-associated. Depth was defined as the fraction of total T cells that were SARS-CoV-2-associated. Using the MIRA data, each spike-specific TCR was assigned both to the spike region to which the TCR was reactive and to a CD4 or CD8 class. Log10-transformed breadth and depth values were compared by one-way ANOVA with Sidak's multiple comparisons tests. The table comes from immuneACCESS by way of TCRdb, which keeps in-frame sequences with V and J called. Part of the clones is missing from these tables; in studies checked, under half for an unresolved V gene and the rest for unknown reasons. That table is the source of V, J and clone size, and D and trimming were worked out from the DNA. In this sample the table shows about 94,000 clones, 85% of which occur a single time. Jointly, the top ten make up around 5% of the sample.

The germline V gene (reference sequence) yields GTSNPN for CDR1 and SVGIG for CDR2. Unmatched junction bases come to 9, with V trimmed by 4 bases and J by 3 bases. There are 14 amino acids in the CDR3, from cysteine to phenylalanine inclusive. The entry retains the CDR3 DNA only, 42 bases that are in frame from base 1. A word on this clone: Its binding antigen is unknown. No clone much larger than this one lies a single base away; base qualities are absent.

Recombination connected TRBV30 to TRBJ2-7; 7 junctional bases match TRBD2. The clonotype was recovered from an adult who received the AZD1222 COVID-19 vaccine. This material consisted of peripheral blood, taken 28 days after the second AZD1222 dose. The nucleotide sequence is given as TGTGCCTGGACAGCGCGGCGGGGGAACTACGAGCAGTACTTC. This sequence encodes CAWTARRGNYEQYF.